The 2 T cell receptor beta chains listed next were all sequenced from one sample in a study of early T cells in non-severe SARS-CoV-2 infection. Each CDR3 protein is one row after TCRdb ran MiXCR on the 5' RACE reads. The sample records around 53,000 distinct CDR3 sequences, 10% to 15% being singletons. The sequenced sample was whole blood. The receptor set was obtained from an adult who was a healthcare worker with PCR-confirmed SARS-CoV-2 infection or an uninfected control (not recorded which).

This clonotype was seen many times. This chain links TRBV10-2 with TRBJ1-2, with 8 bases lining up with TRBD1. V shed 5 bases, J shed 4 bases, and the junction held 6 bases outside the gene matches. This CDR3 contains 14 residues. Germline V lookup: CDR1 WSHSY, CDR2 SAAADI. The CDR3 nucleotides read TGCGCCAGCAGTTCAGGGGGCGTACTCTATGGCTACACCTTC. Amino acids: CASSSGGVLYGYTF.

The chain carries TRBV28 and TRBJ1-1; D might be TRBD1 (5 bases). The V gene's germline CDR1 is MDHEN and CDR2 SYDVKM. The V and J ends lost 2 bases and 1 base respectively, with 11 bases between them. The CDR3 has 15 amino acids. Written as DNA, the CDR3 is TGTGCCAGCAGTTTAGTGTCCACAGGGAACACTGAAGCTTTCTTT. Translation gives CASSLVSTGNTEAFF.